This TCR beta chain was sequenced during a study of radiation and T cells in renal cell carcinoma. Study-wide background: Nephrectomy followed 15 Gy stereotactic body radiation by 4 weeks.

Stated time point: blood 2 weeks post-SBRT. Documented treatment: 15 Gy SBRT to primary tumor, nephrectomy 4 weeks later. V was trimmed by 5 bases and J by 4 bases, leaving 14 bases between them. In germline, CDR1 is SQVTM, CDR2 ANQGSEA. The CDR3 runs to 14 residues. TCRdb keeps only in-frame clones here, not all; method: immunoSEQ multiplex PCR. The sample carries about 130,000 clones, around 89% recorded once. Study-wide results and caveats: Top tumor clonotypes rose in blood 2 weeks post-radiation, then contracted. Baseline intratumoral clonotype presence is unknown without pretreatment biopsies.

This clone was detected only a few times. Its antigen is as yet unknown. Sequences were derived from blood, sampled from a patient whose treatment included radiotherapy and nephrectomy. This TCR derives from a woman aged 70 to 79 with renal cell carcinoma. The chain uses TRBV29-1 and TRBJ2-2; D may be TRBD1 or TRBD2 (5 bases each). The CDR3 reads CSVSGTFSTGELFF. As DNA, the CDR3 is TGCAGCGTTTCCGGGACGTTCAGCACCGGGGAGCTGTTTTTT.